This T cell receptor (beta chain) was recorded in a study of blood T cell repertoires in COVID-19 (dated by TCRdb to 2018 to 2021). Turning to the overall study: Samples covering the acute and convalescent phases of COVID-19 were provided by collaborators in the United States, Italy and Spain. The samples were drawn from two sources: the first 160 participants of the ongoing ImmuneRACE study, and 1,200 or so subjects contributed by 6 global collaborators. The repertoires were released in a freely available public database intended as a resource for research on the immune response to SARS-CoV-2. The material from the prospective study consisted of cDNA or gDNA derived from T cells, B-cell-depleted T cells, or PBMCs. The dataset comprised deeply sampled blood TCRbeta repertoires from subjects exposed to, actively infected with, or recovered from COVID-19. HLA class I and class II types, where available, came from metadata supplied by the sample provider rather than from assay-based typing. Nearly every sample came with metadata listing a de-identified subject ID, COVID-19 status, age in years and sex.

Study-wide findings and limitations: The amount of clinical and demographic metadata varied by source and participant and was provided uncurated.

The germline V gene supplies CDR1 KGHDR and CDR2 SFDVKD. The CDR3 has 17 amino acids, counting the end cysteine and phenylalanine. The entry retains the CDR3 DNA only, 51 bases that are in frame from base 1. Trimming takes 9 bases off V and 7 bases off J; junction bases not matched to a gene: 20. TCRbeta CDR3 regions were amplified from genomic DNA using the immunoSEQ Assay, a bias-controlled multiplex PCR. Concerning the study's data processing: Within the assay, amplification of reference gene primers was used to estimate how many nucleated cells each sample contained. To quantify the absolute abundance of each unique TCRbeta CDR3 rearrangement, sequence reads were collapsed and filtered. For each sample, productive Simpson clonality was calculated by taking the square root of Simpson's diversity index across productive rearrangements. TCRdb provides this immuneACCESS table in a form limited to in-frame rearrangements. Some clones are lacking; in checked studies, under half of them reflect an unresolved V gene, and why the rest are absent is not known. Clone size and V and J calls were adopted from that table, with D and trimming inferred from the DNA. The sample table records 90,000 to 150,000 clones; 70% to 80% of these occur just once. 5% to 7.5% of the sample goes to the ten largest clones.

Whole blood was collected in K2EDTA tubes by collaborating institutions according to the institutions' own protocols. For TCRbeta analysis, collaborator samples were shipped as frozen whole blood, as isolated PBMCs, or as DNA extracted from either sample type. The sample holds a few counts of this clone. Its antigen is unknown. Base qualities are not at hand, and no much larger clone is one base apart. The sequenced sample was peripheral blood. The rearrangement combines TRBV24-1 with TRBJ2-1; TRBD2 aligns with 7 central bases. The receptor was isolated from a man aged 70 or older with acute or convalescent COVID-19. Here is the DNA: TGTGCCACCCGGCCTAGCGGAGTCTTGGGAGGCCGGAATGAGCAGTTCTTC. This encodes CATRPSGVLGGRNEQFF.